This TCR beta chain was obtained from a study of T cells in Graves' hyperthyroidism and ophthalmopathy (dated by TCRdb to the late 2010s). Study-level background: Peripheral blood was sampled at the time of initial diagnosis, prior to any treatment. TCR V-J signatures able to tell the groups apart were searched for in a discovery cohort of 100 patients, of whom about 40 had Graves' ophthalmopathy and 57 had stable Graves' hyperthyroidism. An independent validation cohort of under 20 hyperthyroidism patients and about 16 patients who later progressed to ophthalmopathy tested prospective prediction of ophthalmopathy. The 75 to 100 discovery patients were divided at random into training and test sets in a 7:3 ratio. The study also compared thyroid tissue and blood T-cell repertoires from five or six Graves' hyperthyroidism patients. Following sampling, methimazole starting at 30 mg daily was given to hyperthyroidism patients, and high-dose intravenous methylprednisolone was given to ophthalmopathy patients. According to the paper, TCR Vbeta CDR3 sequencing was carried out on approximately 140 peripheral blood samples, which came from more than 40 ophthalmopathy, around 74 hyperthyroidism and around 17 progressor patients.

Moderately to severely active disease, a Clinical Activity Score of at least 3, a NOSPECS grade of at least 4, and a duration under 3 months were present in ophthalmopathy patients. The study excluded patients with uncontrolled infections, other autoimmune diseases, pregnancy or lactation. Diagnoses were based on clinical symptoms, serum thyroxine and TRAb, thyroid ultrasound and orbital computed tomography. PBMCs were isolated from about 10 ml of fresh peripheral blood by Ficoll-Paque density gradient centrifugation. Total RNA was extracted using Trizol reagent, and RNA quality was assessed on an Agilent 2100 Bioanalyzer. In this sample, this clonotype turned up many times. Its antigen is not yet known. One base away there is no much larger clone; base qualities are not given. What the work shows at the level of the full study, not this receptor alone: Sample size was not statistically predetermined, and blinding of investigators to group allocation was not performed. In validation, the model predicted progression to ophthalmopathy with 55% to 71% sensitivity and 72.22% specificity, a median of 6.5 months before onset. Most expanded thyroid clonotypes (frequency above 0.001) were also detected in blood, suggesting blood repertoires may reflect thyroid immune responses. Ophthalmopathy was separated from stable hyperthyroidism by a 13 V-J signature model, with approximately 90% sensitivity and about 84% specificity obtained in cross-validation and 80%/75% obtained in testing.

CDR1 is given as SGHTA and CDR2 as FQGNSA, both from the germline V gene. V and J are trimmed by 6 bases and 4 bases, and the gene matches miss 7 bases of the junction. The CDR3, cysteine through phenylalanine, is 14 amino acids long. The sequence is cut down to CDR3 DNA, 42 bases in frame from base 1. The TCR beta CDR3 regions were amplified from the RNA transcripts. For the first round of RT-PCR on the TCR CDR3, the HTBI primer set was used together with the Qiagen OneStep RT-PCR kit. Libraries were constructed in a second round of multiplex PCR, after which size selection and purification were carried out. Sequencing of the libraries was done on an Illumina HiSeq2000 using paired-end 100 bp reads. On the study's bioinformatics: SOAPnuke was used to process the raw data, removing reads that contained adapters or uncalled bases, had a mean Phred below 15, or lacked an exact match to the constant primer or identifier. COPE v1.2.5 was used to merge high-quality paired reads, and clonotypes were defined as unique nucleotide sequences. Clonotypes were aligned to IMGT TRBV, TRBD and TRBJ reference segments using MiTCR v1.1. The analysis included only V-J combinations with a frequency above 0.0001, which together covered around 99% of the repertoires. The TCS score was defined as F50 (clonal expansion) divided by E x V (chaos), with BLOSUM62-based TCRdist calculated between CDR3 peptides within each V-J. Welch's t-statistics and random forest reduced 514 V-J features to 13, which were used in a naive Bayes classifier (R e1071). The raw public data were reprocessed by TCRdb itself: fastp quality trimming at Q25, MiXCR clonotype calling, in-frame beta chains only. Merged by CDR3 protein, the rows form single entries marked with the most common genes and DNA. The V and J calls shown here were made by TCRdb, not taken from the authors' results. The sample table records around 520,000 distinct CDR3 sequences; roughly 24% of these occur just once. The ten largest account for about 11% of the sample.

The sample consisted of blood. Recombination joined TRBV7-2 with TRBJ2-5; 8 bases in the junction line up with TRBD1. The origin of this receptor is a woman in her thirties with Graves' ophthalmopathy. The CDR3 protein is CASRSQGAGETQYF. Here is the DNA: TGTGCCAGCAGGAGTCAGGGGGCTGGAGAGACCCAGTACTTC.